The subject of this entry is one T cell receptor (beta chain). The V gene's germline CDR1 is KGHSH and CDR2 LQKENI. V lost 6 bases and J lost 6, with 15 bases in between. The CDR3 loop spans 13 amino acids. This entry is derived from a study of blood T cell repertoires in COVID-19. Study details: Nucleic acid was either cDNA or gDNA, and it came from T cells, B-cell-depleted T cells, or PBMCs.

Sequencing was performed with immunoSEQ multiplex PCR; in TCRdb, only in-frame clones are kept and a portion is missing. The sample includes hundreds of thousands of clones, 88% of them seen just once. Recovery among Cohort 3 donors was established by two negative PCRs, clearance, or symptom resolution. Sequencing used PBMCs or T cells enriched from blood (not recorded which). The chain uses TRBV18 and TRBJ2-7, with D perhaps matching TRBD1 (5 bases). The receptor was isolated from a woman aged 25 to 39 who had recovered from COVID-19. CDR3 residues: CASSLDQGSEQYF. Here the CDR3 DNA reads TGTGCCAGCTCGCTCGATCAGGGTTCCGAGCAGTACTTC.